This T cell receptor beta chain was obtained from a study of T cells in localized non-small cell lung cancer. Broader study findings: Higher blood T cell density went with longer overall survival. The highest T cell clonality was in uninvolved adjacent lung, above tumor. Median detection of top 100 tumor clones in adjacent lung was over 45 clones.

Points on this clone: Its antigen is still unknown.

Some clones are missing from TCRdb's copy, which holds only in-frame ones; the method was immunoSEQ multiplex PCR. This table has about 24,000 clones, 88% appearing once. The germline gives CDR1 DFQATT, CDR2 SNEGSKA (reference sequence). CDR3 length: 11 amino acids. V lost 5 bases, J lost 4 bases, and 6 bases lay in between. The J gene is TRBJ2-1, the V gene TRBV20-1, with a weak D call TRBD2 (5 bases). The sample in question was peripheral blood mononuclear cells, obtained before any cancer treatment. The source is a woman aged 35-75 years with stage III lung adenocarcinoma. CDR3 DNA: TGCAGTGCTGGAGGATACAATGAGCAGTTCTTC. This codes for CSAGGYNEQFF.